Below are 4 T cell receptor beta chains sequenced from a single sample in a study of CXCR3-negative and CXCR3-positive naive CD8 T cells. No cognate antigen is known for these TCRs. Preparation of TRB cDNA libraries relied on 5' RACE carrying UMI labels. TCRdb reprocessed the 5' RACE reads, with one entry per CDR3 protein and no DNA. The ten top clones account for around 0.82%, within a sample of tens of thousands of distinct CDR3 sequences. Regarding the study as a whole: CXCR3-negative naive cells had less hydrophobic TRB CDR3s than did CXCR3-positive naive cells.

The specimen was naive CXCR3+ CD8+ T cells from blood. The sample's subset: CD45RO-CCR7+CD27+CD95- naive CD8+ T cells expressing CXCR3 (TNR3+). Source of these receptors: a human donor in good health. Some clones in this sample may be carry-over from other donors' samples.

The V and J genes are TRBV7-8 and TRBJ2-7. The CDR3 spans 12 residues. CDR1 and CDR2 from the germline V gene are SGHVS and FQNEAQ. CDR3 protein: CASTERSYEQYF.

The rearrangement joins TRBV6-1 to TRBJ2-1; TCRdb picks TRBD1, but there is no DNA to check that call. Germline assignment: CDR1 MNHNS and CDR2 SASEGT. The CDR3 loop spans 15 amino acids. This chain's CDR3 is CASSEDRGFFNEQFF.

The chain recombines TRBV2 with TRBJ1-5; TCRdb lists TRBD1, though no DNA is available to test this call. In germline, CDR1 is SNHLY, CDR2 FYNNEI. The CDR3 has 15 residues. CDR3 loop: CASSEAGGINQPQHF.

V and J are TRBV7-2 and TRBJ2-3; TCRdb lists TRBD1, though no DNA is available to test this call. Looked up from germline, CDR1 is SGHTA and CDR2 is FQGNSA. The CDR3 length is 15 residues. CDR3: CASSEWGGLTDTQYF. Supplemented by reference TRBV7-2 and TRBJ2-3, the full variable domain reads GAGVSQSPSNKVTEKGKDVELRCDPISGHTALYWYRQSLGQGLEFLIYFQGNSAPDKSGLPSDRFSAERTGGSVSTLTIQRTQQEDSAVYLCASSEWGGLTDTQYFGPGTRLTVL.